The 28 T cell receptor beta chains below all came from one sample that was sequenced in a study of cytomegalovirus exposure and HLA in healthy donors. Data came from immunoSEQ multiplex PCR; TCRdb stores just in-frame clones and leaves some out. In the table there are approximately 300,000 clones, 80% to 90% of which are singletons. Sequencing was done on a sample of PBMCs. Receptor source: a woman aged 18-29 years in good health and CMV-seronegative.

This rearrangement joins TRBV6-5 to TRBJ2-5; TRBD1 aligns across 8 bases. V shed 10 bases and J 0 bases; nucleotides not matched to a gene: 7. The CDR3 spans 14 residues. CDR1 and CDR2 (germline): MNHEY, SVGAGI. CDR3 region: CATRETGDQETQYF. DNA of the CDR3: TGTGCCACACGGGAGACAGGGGACCAAGAGACCCAGTACTTC.

This chain links TRBV27 with TRBJ2-3, with TRBD2 matching over 10 bases. CDR3 length: 18 amino acids. The junction had 10 bases not matched to a gene; V was cut back by 3 bases and J by 1 base. CDR1 MNHEY and CDR2 SMNVEV come from the germline V gene (reference sequence). CDR3: CASSLERGLAGGTDTQYF. As DNA, the CDR3 is TGTGCCAGCAGTTTGGAGCGGGGCCTAGCGGGAGGCACAGATACGCAGTATTTT.

This sequence joins TRBV6-1 and TRBJ1-1; 7 bases agree with TRBD1. Trimming removed 6 bases from V and 3 bases from J; junction bases left unmatched: 4. Per the germline V gene, CDR1 is MNHNS and CDR2 is SASEGT. The CDR3 has 13 amino acids. CDR3 sequence reads: CASRQGTDTEAFF. DNA of the CDR3: TGTGCCAGCAGGCAAGGGACAGACACTGAAGCTTTCTTT.

The CDR3 sequence: CASSMRQGAFQPQHF. In DNA form, the CDR3 reads TGTGCCAGTAGTATGAGACAGGGGGCTTTTCAGCCCCAGCATTTT. This rearrangement joins TRBV19 to TRBJ1-5; TRBD1 matches at 10 bases. In germline, CDR1 is LNHDA, CDR2 SQIVND (reference sequence). The CDR3 runs to 15 residues. V lost 3 bases and J lost 6; bases outside the gene matches: 5.

The chain combines TRBV19 with TRBJ2-7, with 11 nucleotides matching TRBD2. Per germline, CDR1 LNHDA and CDR2 SQIVND (reference sequence). The CDR3 sequence is 15 residues long. V shed 4 bases and J 4 bases; nucleotides not matched to a gene: 6. CDR3: CASSTLAGGPYEQYF. The CDR3, as DNA: TGTGCCAGTAGTACCCTAGCGGGAGGACCTTACGAGCAGTACTTC. Full variable domain (remainder filled in from reference TRBV19 and TRBJ2-7): DGGITQSPKYLFRKEGQNVTLSCEQNLNHDAMYWYRQDPGQGLRLIYYSQIVNDFQKGDIAEGYSVSREKKESFPLTVTSAQKNPTAFYLCASSTLAGGPYEQYFGPGTRLTVT.

The J gene is TRBJ1-2, the V gene TRBV5-1, with D possibly being TRBD1 (6 bases). Per germline, CDR1 SGHRS and CDR2 YFSETQ. The CDR3 length is 17 residues. Trimming removed 3 bases from V and 2 bases from J, with 20 bases in between. As DNA, the CDR3 is TGCGCCAGCAGCTCACCCCCGGGACAAGCATCCAACTATGGCTACACCTTC. Its translation: CASSSPPGQASNYGYTF.

The gene calls are TRBV10-3 and TRBJ2-3; 9 nucleotides align to TRBD2. CDR3 length equals 13 residues. CDR1 is ENHRY, CDR2 SYGVKD, per germline. The V segment lost 7 bases and the J segment 6 bases; nucleotides outside the gene matches: 5. The DNA for the CDR3 is TGTGCCATCACGCGGGAGGGCATCGATACGCAGTATTTT. Its translation is CAITREGIDTQYF.

The rearrangement joins TRBV29-1 to TRBJ2-1; TRBD2 matches 9 bases. The V and J ends lost 4 bases and 7 bases, in that order; junction bases with no gene match: 8. The CDR3 sequence is 14 residues long. Germline CDR1 is SQVTM and CDR2 is ANQGSEA. The CDR3 sequence: CSVVGAGGLNEQFF. The CDR3 DNA reads as TGCAGCGTTGTGGGGGCGGGAGGGCTAAATGAGCAGTTCTTC.

V is TRBV4-3 and J is TRBJ2-7; a weak D match, TRBD2 (5 bases). The V end lost 0 bases, the J end lost 4 bases, and 13 bases lay between the germline ends. This CDR3 comprises 15 residues. Germline V CDR1 and CDR2: LGHNA, YSLEER. CDR3 nucleotide sequence: TGCGCCAGCAGCCAAGATACGGGGTATTTGTACGAGCAGTACTTC. Encoded protein: CASSQDTGYLYEQYF.

The gene calls are TRBV2 and TRBJ1-1; 7 nucleotides match TRBD1. Germline V gene lookup returns CDR1 SNHLY and CDR2 FYNNEI. The CDR3 consists of 13 residues. Losses at the gene ends were 5 bases for V and 3 bases for J; bases not matched to a gene: 3. CDR3 DNA: TGTGCCAGCAGTCGGGACAGCGACACTGAAGCTTTCTTT. This gives the protein CASSRDSDTEAFF.

The chain is built from TRBV11-2 and TRBJ1-2; 10 nucleotides match TRBD1. Germline V lookup: CDR1 SGHAT, CDR2 FQNNGV. The CDR3 totals 14 residues. Trimming took 6 bases from V and 4 from J; bases not matched to a gene: 5. CDR3 bases: TGTGCCAGCAGTCCGGGACAGGGGAGCTATGGCTACACCTTC. Protein: CASSPGQGSYGYTF.

The chain employs TRBV19 and TRBJ2-1, with D hard to call. The CDR3 sequence is 13 residues long. The V gene's germline CDR1 is LNHDA and CDR2 SQIVND (reference sequence). V was shortened by 9 bases and J by 0 bases, with 9 bases between the two germline ends. The DNA for the CDR3 is TGTGCCAGCCTATCAAGCTCCTACAATGAGCAGTTCTTC. Protein: CASLSSSYNEQFF.

This clone was detected once. The chain has TRBV10-3 and TRBJ2-2; possible D gene TRBD1, 5 bases. Germline assignment: CDR1 ENHRY and CDR2 SYGVKD. The CDR3 runs to 15 residues. Trimming stripped 6 bases from V and 6 bases from J, with 17 bases between. Here the CDR3 reads CAISTQGNSAGELFF. The CDR3 DNA follows: TGTGCCATCAGCACCCAGGGAAATAGTGCCGGGGAGCTGTTTTTT.

The J gene is TRBJ2-5, the V gene TRBV5-6, with a tentative D call TRBD2 (5 bases). This CDR3 spans 14 amino acids. Germline CDR1 reads SGHDT; CDR2 reads YYEEEE. Trimming took off 1 base at V and 2 bases at J, with 9 bases between the two ends. CDR3 sequence reads: CASSLSGNQETQYF. The CDR3 DNA follows: TGTGCCAGCAGCTTGTCCGGGAATCAAGAGACCCAGTACTTC.

The chain links TRBV9 to TRBJ1-4; the match to TRBD1 covers 8 bases. In germline, CDR1 is SGDLS, CDR2 YYNGEE. Unmatched junction bases numbered 10, after V lost 4 bases and J lost 8 bases. The CDR3 length is 15 residues. CDR3 region: CASSSGQGGKEKLFF. CDR3 bases: TGTGCCAGCAGCTCCGGACAGGGAGGGAAAGAAAAACTGTTTTTT.

The genes are TRBV2 and TRBJ1-5; D remains ambiguous. The germline V gene encodes CDR1 SNHLY and CDR2 FYNNEI. Trimming removed 10 bases from V and 0 bases from J, with 10 bases in between. This CDR3 contains 13 residues. CDR3 coding DNA: TGTGCCACCGGGGAGTTTAGCAATCAGCCCCAGCATTTT. Translating gives CATGEFSNQPQHF.

This chain joins TRBV6-6 and TRBJ2-7, with TRBD1 matching over 7 bases. Germline trimming cut 7 bases from V and 0 bases from J; bases unmatched to any gene: 6. The germline V gene has CDR1 MNHNY and CDR2 SVGAGI (reference sequence). This CDR3 comprises 14 residues. The CDR3 protein is CASTLDRSSYEQYF. The DNA of the CDR3 is TGTGCCAGCACCTTGGACAGGAGCTCCTACGAGCAGTACTTC.

The count of this clone is one. Other DNA sequences from this sample encode an identical CDR3 as well. This chain links TRBV9 with TRBJ2-3, with TRBD2 identical over 10 bases. Trimming took 0 bases from V and 0 from J; bases not matched to a gene: 1. The length of the CDR3 is 16 residues. CDR1 is SGDLS, CDR2 YYNGEE, per germline. The CDR3 DNA is TGTGCCAGCAGCGTAGCTAGCGGGAGAAGCACAGATACGCAGTATTTT. Amino acid sequence: CASSVASGRSTDTQYF.

CDR3 protein: CASSPWEENTGELFF. The CDR3 DNA reads as TGCGCCAGCAGCCCCTGGGAGGAGAACACCGGGGAGCTGTTTTTT. The chain uses TRBV4-1 and TRBJ2-2, with D possibly TRBD2 on 6 matching bases. Looked up from germline, CDR1 is MGHRA and CDR2 is YSYEKL. V lost 4 bases and J 1 base, leaving 10 bases between the germline ends. This CDR3 has 15 amino acids.

The chain recombines TRBV5-1 with TRBJ2-7; no clear D. Germline CDR1 and CDR2: SGHRS and YFSETQ. The CDR3 runs 16 residues. Trimming shortened V by 3 bases and J by 4 bases, and 20 bases separated the two germline ends. This chain's CDR3 is CASSYPSDSPGYEQYF. In nucleotides, the CDR3 is TGCGCCAGCAGCTACCCTTCAGATAGCCCTGGGTACGAGCAGTACTTC.

The V call is TRBV11-1, the J call TRBJ1-1; D ambiguous. CDR1 and CDR2 from the germline V gene are SGHAT and FQDESV (reference sequence). The CDR3 has 14 amino acids. V lost 1 base, J lost 0 bases, and 6 bases lay in between. The CDR3 DNA follows: TGTGCCAGCAGCTTAGTTGGGCTGAACACTGAAGCTTTCTTT. Translation: CASSLVGLNTEAFF.

The chain has TRBV6-5 and TRBJ2-7, with D uncertain. Germline lookup yields CDR1 MNHEY and CDR2 SVGAGI. CDR3 length: 15 residues. The V end was cut by 0 bases, the J end by 5 bases, with 14 bases between. This CDR3 reads CASSYSRLAPNEQYF. For the CDR3, the DNA is TGTGCCAGCAGTTACTCGCGGTTAGCCCCTAACGAGCAGTACTTC.

Worth noting for this clone: At one of its ends the junction is not consistent with the germline gene, which may arise from a read error. Other DNA sequences in the same sample also yield this CDR3. The rearrangement joins TRBV6-5 to TRBJ1-4, with TRBD1 matching over 7 bases. Germline V gene sequence: CDR1 MNHEY, CDR2 SVGAGI. CDR3 size: 15 residues. The DNA of the CDR3 is TGTGCCAGCAGCAAAGGGGGCCGGGCAGCGGAAAAATTGTTTTTT. It encodes CASSKGGRAAEKLFF.

J is TRBJ2-7 and V is TRBV7-9, with 14 bases fitting TRBD2. The CDR3 is made up of 15 amino acids. Per germline, CDR1 SEHNR and CDR2 FQNEAQ (reference sequence). V shed 5 bases, J shed 4 bases, and the junction held 4 bases outside the gene matches. The CDR3 DNA reads as TGTGCCAGCAGCCCCTGGACTAGCGGGAGGTACGAGCAGTACTTC. Its protein product is CASSPWTSGRYEQYF.

This clone was picked up a small number of times. The chain links TRBV4-2 to TRBJ1-2, with 10 positions matching TRBD1. The ends lost 0 bases at V and 5 bases at J; junction bases unmatched: 6. Germline values: CDR1 LGHNA, CDR2 YNFKEQ. The CDR3 sequence is 16 residues long. The CDR3 sequence is CASSQESGQGDYGYTF. The CDR3 DNA reads as TGTGCCAGCAGCCAAGAGTCCGGACAGGGGGATTATGGCTACACCTTC.

J is TRBJ1-2 and V is TRBV28, with 8 bases identical to TRBD1. Looked up from germline, CDR1 is MDHEN and CDR2 is SYDVKM. CDR3 length: 14 residues. Trimming cost V 6 bases and J 4 bases; bases outside gene matches: 7. The CDR3 coding sequence is TGTGCCAGCAGGAATCCAGGGGGCCGCTATGGCTACACCTTC. It encodes CASRNPGGRYGYTF.

The chain employs TRBV30 and TRBJ1-2; 8 nucleotides align to TRBD1. The CDR3 is 14 residues long. J lost 2 bases, V lost 4 bases, and 6 bases had no gene match. Looked up from germline, CDR1 is GTSNPN and CDR2 is SVGIG (reference sequence). CDR3 in amino acids: CAWNPGGGNYGYTF. Written as DNA, the CDR3 is TGTGCCTGGAACCCAGGGGGCGGAAACTATGGCTACACCTTC.

This clone came up once. CDR3 nucleotide sequence: TGTGCCAGCAGCCAAAGAATAACCCCAGCGGGAAGGACAGATACGCAGTATTTT. It encodes CASSQRITPAGRTDTQYF. The chain joins TRBV21-1 to TRBJ2-3; the table's D call, TRBD2, has no DNA check behind it. TRBV21-1 is noted as a pseudogene. The CDR3 is made up of 18 amino acids.